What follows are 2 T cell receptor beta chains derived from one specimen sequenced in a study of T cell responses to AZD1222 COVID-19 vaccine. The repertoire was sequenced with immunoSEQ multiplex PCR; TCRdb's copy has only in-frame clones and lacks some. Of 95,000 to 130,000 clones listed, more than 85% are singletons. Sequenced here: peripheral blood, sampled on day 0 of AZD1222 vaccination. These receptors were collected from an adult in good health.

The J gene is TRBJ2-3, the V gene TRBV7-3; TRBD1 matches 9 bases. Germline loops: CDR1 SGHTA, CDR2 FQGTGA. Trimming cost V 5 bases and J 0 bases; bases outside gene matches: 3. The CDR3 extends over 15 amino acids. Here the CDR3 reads CASSLGTGSTDTQYF. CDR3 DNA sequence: TGTGCCAGCAGCCTCGGGACAGGGAGCACAGATACGCAGTATTTT.

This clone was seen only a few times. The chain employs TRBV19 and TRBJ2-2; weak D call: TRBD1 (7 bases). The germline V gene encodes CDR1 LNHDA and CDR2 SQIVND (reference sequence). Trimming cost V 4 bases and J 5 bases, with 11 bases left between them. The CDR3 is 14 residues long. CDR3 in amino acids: CASSSRGTTGELFF. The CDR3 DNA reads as TGTGCCAGTAGTAGCAGGGGGACTACCGGGGAGCTGTTTTTT.